Listed here are 14 T cell receptor beta chains from one sample, sequenced in a study of T-cell memory formation after mild COVID-19. MiXCR, applied by TCRdb to the 5' RACE reads, yields one record per CDR3 protein. This table holds about 560,000 distinct CDR3 sequences, 17% found once. The material sequenced was PBMCs or a T cell subset sorted from them (not recorded which). The source is an adult woman who had mild COVID-19 (a few samples of this study predate the infection). Cell type and time point are not known.

This clonotype turned up a few times. V usage is TRBV28 and J usage is TRBJ2-3; TRBD2 matches at 12 bases. V was clipped by 4 bases and J by 7 bases; unmatched bases: 6. Germline V gene lookup returns CDR1 MDHEN and CDR2 SYDVKM. CDR3 size: 15 residues. CDR3 region: CASSSLAGGPYTQYF. Written as DNA, the CDR3 is TGTGCCAGCAGTTCTCTAGCGGGAGGGCCGTATACGCAGTATTTT.

There are a few counts of this clonotype. A read error may produce the germline difference seen at one junction end. The V gene is TRBV30, the J gene TRBJ2-7, with 7 bases identical to TRBD1. CDR3 size: 15 residues. Germline CDR1 GTSNPN, CDR2 SVGIG (reference sequence). CDR3 residues: CAWNPGRTGTYEQYF. In DNA form, the CDR3 reads TGTGCCTGGAATCCGGGACGGACAGGAACCTACGAACAGTACTTC.

This clonotype has a handful of counts. The CDR3 nucleotides are TGCAGTGCTAGAGATCCTAGTAAGGGGACGAACACCGGGGAGCTGTTTTTT. Encoded protein: CSARDPSKGTNTGELFF. The gene calls are TRBV20-1 and TRBJ2-2; D may be TRBD1 (5 bases). Trimming removed 0 bases at V and 0 bases at J, with 14 bases between. The CDR3 contains 17 residues. CDR1 and CDR2 from the germline V gene are DFQATT and SNEGSKA (reference sequence).

The chain is built from TRBV5-6 and TRBJ2-2; D might be TRBD2 (5 bases). The ends were cut back, 5 bases at V and 0 bases at J, with 11 bases in the middle. The germline gives CDR1 SGHDT, CDR2 YYEEEE. This CDR3 region has 15 residues. CDR3 sequence: CASSELASNTGELFF. The CDR3 DNA is TGTGCCAGCAGTGAGTTAGCGTCGAACACCGGGGAGCTGTTTTTT.

The gene calls are TRBV6-1 and TRBJ2-3, with TRBD1 as a possible D gene (5 bases). The V and J ends lost 3 bases and 4 bases respectively, with 20 bases between them. The CDR3 is 17 amino acids. Germline V gives CDR1 MNHNS, CDR2 SASEGT. CDR3 sequence: CASSDDPFRALADTQYF. CDR3 in DNA: TGTGCCAGCAGTGACGACCCCTTCAGGGCGTTGGCAGATACGCAGTATTTT.

This clonotype occurred a few times. The chain couples TRBV14 to TRBJ2-7; 7 positions agree with TRBD1. Trimming removed 0 bases from V and 3 bases from J; junction bases left unmatched: 14. Germline V CDR1 and CDR2: SGHDN, FVKESK. The CDR3 has 18 residues. In DNA form, the CDR3 reads TGTGCCAGCAGCCAAGATCCCAGACAGGGAAAAAGGGTCTACGAGCAGTACTTC. This encodes CASSQDPRQGKRVYEQYF.

The V call is TRBV29-1, the J call TRBJ2-1, with D hard to call. Germline V CDR1 and CDR2: SQVTM, ANQGSEA. This CDR3 has 12 residues. V shed 6 bases and J shed 8 bases, with 14 bases lying between them. The CDR3 DNA reads as TGCAGCGTGGGATTTCCTGGGGATGAGCAGTTCTTC. Protein sequence: CSVGFPGDEQFF.

As DNA, the CDR3 is TGTGCCAGCAGTTTCAGGACAGGGGGCAGTGAAAAACTGTTTTTT. This encodes CASSFRTGGSEKLFF. The rearrangement joins TRBV7-9 to TRBJ1-4; TRBD1 matches at 11 bases. CDR1 and CDR2 from the germline V gene are SEHNR and FQNEAQ (reference sequence). The CDR3 totals 15 residues. V was pared by 6 bases and J by 7 bases, with 7 bases of the junction left unmatched.

The chain has TRBV4-1 and TRBJ2-7, with D possibly TRBD2 on 5 matching bases. Germline loops: CDR1 MGHRA, CDR2 YSYEKL. V was cut by 6 bases and J by 0 bases, with 12 bases left in between. The CDR3 sequence is 14 residues long. The CDR3: CASRPRTYSYEQYF. CDR3 nucleotides: TGCGCCAGCAGGCCCAGGACTTACTCCTACGAGCAGTACTTC.

This clonotype was detected only a few times. The genes are TRBV20-1 and TRBJ2-1, with D possibly TRBD1 on 6 matching bases. The ends were cut back, 0 bases at V and 6 bases at J, with 12 bases in the middle. CDR1 DFQATT and CDR2 SNEGSKA come from the germline V gene (reference sequence). The CDR3 extends over 14 amino acids. The CDR3: CSARDPGQPNEQFF. The CDR3 DNA sequence: TGCAGTGCTAGAGATCCAGGACAGCCCAATGAGCAGTTCTTC.

V gene TRBV12-3 or TRBV12-4 combines with J gene TRBJ2-1, with TRBD2 matching 8 bases. The junction had 8 bases not matched to a gene; V was cut back by 2 bases and J by 2 bases. The CDR3 is 17 amino acids. CDR3 loop: CASSLNGIGGAYNEQFF. The CDR3 DNA reads TGTGCCAGCAGTTTAAACGGCATCGGGGGGGCCTACAATGAGCAGTTCTTC.

This chain connects TRBV7-2 to TRBJ2-3; D unclear. This CDR3 is built from 13 residues. Germline CDR1 is SGHTA and CDR2 is FQGNSA. V was shortened by 3 bases and J by 2 bases, with 6 bases between the two germline ends. CDR3 DNA sequence: TGTGCCAGCAGCTTTTTTGACACAGATACGCAGTATTTT. This codes for CASSFFDTDTQYF.

The chain has TRBV4-1 and TRBJ1-3; D perhaps matches TRBD1 (5 bases). Germline loops: CDR1 MGHRA, CDR2 YSYEKL. This CDR3 is built from 15 residues. The V end lost 5 bases, the J end lost 2 bases, and 13 bases lay between the germline ends. In DNA, the CDR3 is TGCGCCAGCAGCGGCTCTGGGGGAACTGGAAACACCATATATTTT. This codes for CASSGSGGTGNTIYF.

This clonotype was recorded at least ten times. This rearrangement joins TRBV29-1 to TRBJ2-1; 8 nucleotides agree with TRBD2. The CDR3 has 14 residues. The V gene end was trimmed by 3 bases and the J gene end by 12 bases; junction bases not matched to a gene: 13. Germline lookup yields CDR1 SQVTM and CDR2 ANQGSEA. CDR3 sequence: CSVELGGEPARQFF. CDR3 bases: TGCAGCGTTGAGCTCGGGGGGGAGCCCGCTCGGCAGTTCTTC.